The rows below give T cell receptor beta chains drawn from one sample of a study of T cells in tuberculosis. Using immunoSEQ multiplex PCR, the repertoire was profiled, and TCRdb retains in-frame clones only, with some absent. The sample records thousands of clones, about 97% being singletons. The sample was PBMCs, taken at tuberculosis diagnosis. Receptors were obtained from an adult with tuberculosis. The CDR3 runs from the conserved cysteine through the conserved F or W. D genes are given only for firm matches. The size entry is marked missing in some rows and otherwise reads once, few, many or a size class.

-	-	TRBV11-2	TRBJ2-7	CASSLVAGDYEQYF	TGTGCCAGCAGCTTAGTAGCCGGGGACTACGAGCAGTACTTC
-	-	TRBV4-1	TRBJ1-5	CASSQFLGRYQPQHF	TGCGCCAGCAGCCAATTTCTGGGGAGGTATCAGCCCCAGCATTTT
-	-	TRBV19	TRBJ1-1	CASSPDSRAFF	TGTGCCAGTAGTCCGGACTCCCGGGCTTTCTTT
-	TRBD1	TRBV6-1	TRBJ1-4	CASRVGQGNEKLFF	TGTGCCAGCAGAGTCGGACAGGGGAATGAAAAACTGTTTTTT
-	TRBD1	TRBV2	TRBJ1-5	CASSLQGVNQPQHF	TGTGCCAGCAGTCTGCAGGGGGTTAATCAGCCCCAGCATTTT
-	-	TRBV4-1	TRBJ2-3	CASSQDPGRREYTTDTQYF	TGCGCCAGCAGCCAAGATCCAGGGCGAAGGGAATACACCACAGATACGCAGTATTTT
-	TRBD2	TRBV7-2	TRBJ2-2	CASSLGLAGAGELFF	TGTGCCAGCAGCCTCGGACTAGCGGGGGCAGGGGAGCTGTTTTTT
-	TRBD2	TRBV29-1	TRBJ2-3	CSVRSGGTTDTQYF	TGCAGCGTCCGTAGCGGGGGGACGACAGATACGCAGTATTTT
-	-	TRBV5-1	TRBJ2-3	CASSLDTGFTDTQYF	TGCGCCAGCAGCTTGGATACGGGGTTCACAGATACGCAGTATTTT
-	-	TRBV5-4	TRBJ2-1	CASSLSGDNEQFF	TGTGCCAGCAGCTTGTCGGGGGACAATGAGCAGTTCTTC
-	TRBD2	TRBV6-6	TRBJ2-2	CASTQRAGESTGELFF	TGTGCCAGCACCCAGAGGGCGGGAGAATCCACCGGGGAGCTGTTTTTT
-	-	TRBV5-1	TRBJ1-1	CASSPTGTFNTEAFF	TGCGCCAGCAGCCCCACCGGGACATTCAACACTGAAGCTTTCTTT
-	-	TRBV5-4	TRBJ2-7	CASSLPGYYEQYF	TGTGCCAGCAGCTTACCAGGGTACTACGAGCAGTACTTC
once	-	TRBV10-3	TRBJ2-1	CAISESGRVWNEQFF	TGTGCCATCAGTGAGTCGGGCCGCGTATGGAATGAGCAGTTCTTC
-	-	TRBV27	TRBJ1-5	CASSIFSNQPQHF	TGTGCCAGCAGTATCTTTAGCAATCAGCCCCAGCATTTT
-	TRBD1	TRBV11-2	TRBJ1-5	CASSPSGTGASTLQPQHF	TGTGCCAGCAGCCCGTCGGGGACAGGGGCGAGTACCTTACAGCCCCAGCATTTT
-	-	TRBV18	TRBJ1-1	CASSPPNGFREGGEAFF	TGTGCCAGCTCACCACCGAACGGGTTCAGGGAGGGCGGTGAAGCTTTCTTT
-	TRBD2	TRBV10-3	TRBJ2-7	CAISGGGRWSSYEQYF	TGTGCCATCAGTGGCGGGGGACGGTGGAGCTCCTACGAGCAGTACTTC
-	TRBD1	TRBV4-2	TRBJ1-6	CASSQDRDSYSPLHF	TGTGCCAGCAGCCAAGACCGGGACAGTTATTCACCCCTCCACTTT
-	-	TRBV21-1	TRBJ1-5	CAIRRVFNQPQHF	TGTGCCATCCGCCGGGTATTTAATCAGCCCCAGCATTTT
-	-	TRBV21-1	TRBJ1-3	CARQGFGNTIYF	TGTGCCAGGCAGGGTTTTGGAAACACCATATATTTT
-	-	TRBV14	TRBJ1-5	CASSQDGGLGRDGNQPQHF	TGTGCCAGCAGCCAAGATGGCGGGTTGGGTCGTGATGGCAATCAGCCCCAGCATTTT
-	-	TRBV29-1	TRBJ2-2	CSVEGQGGGELFF	TGCAGCGTTGAAGGGCAAGGCGGCGGGGAGCTGTTTTTT
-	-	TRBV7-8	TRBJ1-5	CASSQLSNQPQHF	TGTGCCAGCAGCCAGTTGAGCAATCAGCCCCAGCATTTT
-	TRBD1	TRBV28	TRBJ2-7	CASRTSGTEFYEQYF	TGTGCCAGCAGGACATCCGGGACAGAGTTCTACGAGCAGTACTTC
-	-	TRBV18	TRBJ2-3	CASSRAGDTQYF	TGTGCCAGCTCACGTGCGGGAGATACGCAGTATTTT
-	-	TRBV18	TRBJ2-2	CASSPGAESGELFF	TGTGCCAGCTCACCAGGGGCCGAATCCGGGGAGCTGTTTTTT
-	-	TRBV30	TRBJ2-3	CAWSDLPGITDTQYF	TGTGCCTGGAGTGACCTCCCGGGAATCACAGATACGCAGTATTTT
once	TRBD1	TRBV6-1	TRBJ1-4	CASSVDPDRAGEKLFF	TGTGCCAGCAGTGTGGATCCAGACAGGGCGGGTGAAAAACTGTTTTTT